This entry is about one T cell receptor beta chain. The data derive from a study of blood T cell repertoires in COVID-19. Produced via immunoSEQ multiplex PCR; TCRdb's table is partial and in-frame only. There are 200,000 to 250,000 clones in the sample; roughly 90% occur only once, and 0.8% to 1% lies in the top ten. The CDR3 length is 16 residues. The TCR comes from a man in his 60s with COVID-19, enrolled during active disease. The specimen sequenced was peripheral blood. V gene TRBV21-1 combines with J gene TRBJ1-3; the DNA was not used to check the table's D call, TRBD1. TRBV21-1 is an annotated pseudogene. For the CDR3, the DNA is TGTGCCAGCTTTCTAACAGGGGGCGCCTCTGGAAACACCATATATTTT. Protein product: CASFLTGGASGNTIYF.